This T cell receptor (beta chain) was sequenced during a study of identical twins. Study findings and constraints: Zero-insertion results could be subject to partial confounding by invariant MAIT and iNKT cells. In beta out-of-frame sequences, the excess sharing between twins was weaker. Rather than following the same donors, the conclusions depended on cross-sectional statistical analysis.

With template switching, a universal primer site was added, and the cDNA carried unique molecular identifiers. TCRdb used MiXCR to reprocess the 5' RACE reads, holding one entry per CDR3 protein. The sample records 550,000 to 800,000 distinct CDR3 sequences, 7% to 7.5% being singletons. V shed 0 bases, J shed 5 bases, and the junction held 5 bases outside the gene matches. This CDR3 has 16 residues. The germline V gene has CDR1 DFQATT and CDR2 SNEGSKA (reference sequence). This clonotype was detected a few times. The antigen is not known. The data also belong to a second study, concerning yellow fever vaccine responses in identical twins.

V usage is TRBV20-1 and J usage is TRBJ2-3; 13 nucleotides match TRBD2. Sequenced material: PBMCs. This TCR was sampled from a woman aged 18 to 35 in good health. CDR3 residues: CSARDWTSGGGDTQYF. The DNA of the CDR3 is TGCAGTGCTAGAGATTGGACTAGCGGGGGAGGAGATACGCAGTATTTT.